This is a list of T cell receptor beta chains from one sample in a study of cytomegalovirus exposure and HLA in healthy donors. Profiling relied on immunoSEQ multiplex PCR, and the TCRdb table lists in-frame clones only, not all of them. The sample carries 150,000 to 250,000 clones, around three quarters recorded once. Sequenced sample: PBMCs. The receptors stem from a woman aged 25 to 39 in good health and CMV-seropositive. The CDR3 runs from the conserved cysteine through the conserved F or W. Fields, in order: D gene, clone size, J gene, V gene, CDR3 DNA, CDR3 protein. D genes are given only for firm matches. The size field is filled for only some rows; it gives once, few, many or a size class.

d_gene: NA
abundance: NA
j_gene: TRBJ2-7
v_gene: TRBV5-1
CDR3nt: TGCGCCAGCAGCTGGTACAGCAGGGCCCTACACGAGCAGTACTTC
CDR3aa: CASSWYSRALHEQYF

d_gene: TRBD2
abundance: NA
j_gene: TRBJ2-5
v_gene: TRBV7-9
CDR3nt: TGTGCCAGCAGCTTAGAAGGACTAGCGGGAGGCCAAGAGACCCAGTACTTC
CDR3aa: CASSLEGLAGGQETQYF

d_gene: TRBD1
abundance: few
j_gene: TRBJ2-1
v_gene: TRBV5-1
CDR3nt: TGCGCCAGCAGCCTCGGGACAGCCTACAATGAGCAGTTCTTC
CDR3aa: CASSLGTAYNEQFF

d_gene: TRBD1
abundance: NA
j_gene: TRBJ1-2
v_gene: TRBV4-3
CDR3nt: TGCGCCAGCAGCCAAGGTCCCCCCGGGACAGGGAGGCGCTACACCTTC
CDR3aa: CASSQGPPGTGRRYTF

d_gene: NA
abundance: NA
j_gene: TRBJ1-1
v_gene: TRBV5-1
CDR3nt: TGCGCCAGCAGCTTGACTCAGGGCAACACTGAAGCTTTCTTT
CDR3aa: CASSLTQGNTEAFF

d_gene: NA
abundance: NA
j_gene: TRBJ2-7
v_gene: TRBV2
CDR3nt: TGTGCCAGCAGTGCGGGTTACGAGCAGTACTTC
CDR3aa: CASSAGYEQYF

d_gene: TRBD1
abundance: NA
j_gene: TRBJ1-4
v_gene: TRBV7-2
CDR3nt: TGTGCCAGCAGCAGGGACAGGCAAGGTGAAAAACTGTTTTTT
CDR3aa: CASSRDRQGEKLFF

d_gene: NA
abundance: once
j_gene: TRBJ1-4
v_gene: TRBV5-1
CDR3nt: TGCGCCAGCAGCTTACTCAGGGCTAATGAAAAACTGTTTTTT
CDR3aa: CASSLLRANEKLFF

d_gene: TRBD2
abundance: NA
j_gene: TRBJ2-5
v_gene: TRBV7-2
CDR3nt: TGTGCCAGCAGAACTTGGACTAGCGGGGATGAAGAGACCCAGTACTTC
CDR3aa: CASRTWTSGDEETQYF

d_gene: TRBD1
abundance: once
j_gene: TRBJ2-1
v_gene: TRBV5-1
CDR3nt: TGCGCCAGCAGCGAGGGACAGGGATTCTACAATGAGCAGTTCTTC
CDR3aa: CASSEGQGFYNEQFF

d_gene: NA
abundance: NA
j_gene: TRBJ2-7
v_gene: TRBV27
CDR3nt: TGTGCCAGCAGTTTACGAGGGGGAATGTCCTACGAGCAGTACTTC
CDR3aa: CASSLRGGMSYEQYF

d_gene: TRBD2
abundance: NA
j_gene: TRBJ2-1
v_gene: TRBV27
CDR3nt: TGTGCCAGCAGTTTAAGGGGAGGGGGTTTAGCGGGAGGGCCAGGCAATGAGCAGTTCTTC
CDR3aa: CASSLRGGGLAGGPGNEQFF

d_gene: NA
abundance: NA
j_gene: TRBJ1-2
v_gene: TRBV9
CDR3nt: TGTGCCAGCAGTCTTGAGCCATATGGCTACACCTTC
CDR3aa: CASSLEPYGYTF

d_gene: NA
abundance: NA
j_gene: TRBJ1-1
v_gene: TRBV11-3
CDR3nt: TGTGCCAGCAGACCCTACCTGAACACTGAAGCTTTCTTT
CDR3aa: CASRPYLNTEAFF

d_gene: TRBD2
abundance: NA
j_gene: TRBJ2-3
v_gene: TRBV10-3
CDR3nt: TGTGCCATCAGTGCTAGCGGGGGACTCACAGATACGCAGTATTTT
CDR3aa: CAISASGGLTDTQYF

d_gene: NA
abundance: NA
j_gene: TRBJ2-7
v_gene: TRBV7-2
CDR3nt: TGTGCCAGCAGCTCTCCTGACTTGGAGTCCTACGAGCAGTACTTC
CDR3aa: CASSSPDLESYEQYF

d_gene: TRBD2
abundance: NA
j_gene: TRBJ2-3
v_gene: TRBV19
CDR3nt: TGTGCCACCGAGGGGCGCGGGAGAGGAACAGATACGCAGTATTTT
CDR3aa: CATEGRGRGTDTQYF